A single sample is the source of the 12 T cell receptor beta chains below, sequenced in a study of regulatory T cells in long-lasting Graves disease. Noted time point: persistent/refractory GD, antithyroid drugs over 5 years with positive TRAb. From PBMCs, RNA was extracted and then used to make the TCR library. CDR3-region Arm-PCR and iRepertoire HTBI primers produced the TCR beta libraries. MiXCR, run by TCRdb on the multiplex PCR reads, gives a single entry per CDR3 protein. The sample lists 310,000 or so distinct CDR3 sequences, roughly a fifth occurring once. The sample in question was peripheral blood mononuclear cells (PBMCs), obtained when the disease was refractory, from a patient treated with antithyroid drugs. Receptors originate from a female donor with Graves disease.

This clonotype turned up a few times. The J gene is TRBJ2-5, the V gene TRBV9, with 9 bases lining up with TRBD2. Per the germline V gene, CDR1 is SGDLS and CDR2 is YYNGEE. V trimming: 0 bases; J trimming: 5 bases; junction bases outside the gene matches: 8. The CDR3 loop spans 16 amino acids. CDR3 sequence: CASSVGASGIAETQYF. DNA of the CDR3: TGTGCCAGCAGCGTAGGGGCTAGCGGGATTGCTGAGACCCAGTACTTC.

In its sample, this clonotype was seen many times. This chain uses TRBV4-1 with TRBJ1-5; possible D gene TRBD1, 5 bases. This CDR3 is 17 amino acids long. The V gene's germline CDR1 is MGHRA and CDR2 YSYEKL. Between the trimmed V and J ends, which lost 0 bases and 0 bases, there was a span of 12 bases. Here the CDR3 DNA reads TGCGCCAGCAGCCAAGACACCAGGGTGGCTAGCAATCAGCCCCAGCATTTT. It is translated as CASSQDTRVASNQPQHF.

This clonotype was seen repeatedly, ten times or more. This chain uses TRBV5-1 with TRBJ2-2; the match to TRBD1 covers 7 bases. CDR1 and CDR2 (germline): SGHRS, YFSETQ. The CDR3 spans 17 residues. The J segment lost 0 bases and the V segment lost 4 bases, leaving 9 bases of the junction unmatched. The CDR3 here is CASSPQGTAANTGELFF. The CDR3, as DNA: TGCGCCAGCAGCCCCCAAGGGACAGCCGCGAACACCGGGGAGCTGTTTTTT. Supplemented by reference TRBV5-1 and TRBJ2-2, the full variable domain reads KAGVTQTPRYLIKTRGQQVTLSCSPISGHRSVSWYQQTPGQGLQFLFEYFSETQRNKGNFPGRFSGRQFSNSRSEMNVSTLELGDSALYLCASSPQGTAANTGELFFGEGSRLTVL.

This clonotype was counted between two and nine times. A much larger clone differs from this one at a single base, so this may be a read error. This sequence joins TRBV7-3 and TRBJ1-1, with D possibly matching TRBD1 (6 bases). The CDR3 has 14 amino acids. Germline-derived CDR1 and CDR2 are SGHTA and FQGTGA. The V and J ends lost 2 bases and 1 base respectively, with 8 bases between them. CDR3 coding DNA: TGTGCCAGCAGCTTAGGGACACCGAACACTGAAGCTTTCTTT. Its protein is CASSLGTPNTEAFF.

The V call is TRBV29-1, the J call TRBJ2-7, with D hard to call. The CDR3 totals 11 residues. The germline CDR1 and CDR2 sequences are SQVTM and ANQGSEA. Trimming shortened V by 4 bases and J by 5 bases, and 9 bases separated the two germline ends. In nucleotides, the CDR3 is TGCAGCGTTGCTCTTCAAGACGAGCAGTACTTC. It encodes CSVALQDEQYF.

This clonotype was seen many times. The V and J genes are TRBV28 and TRBJ2-4; TRBD1 agrees at 9 bases. The trim removed 3 bases at V and 3 bases at J, leaving 3 bases unmatched. The CDR3 length is 15 residues. The germline V gene encodes CDR1 MDHEN and CDR2 SYDVKM. As DNA, the CDR3 is TGTGCCAGCAGTTTCACAGGGGGCTTCAAAAACATTCAGTACTTC. As protein: CASSFTGGFKNIQYF.

The V gene is TRBV2, the J gene TRBJ2-7; TRBD1 aligns across 8 bases. The CDR3 covers 14 residues. In germline, CDR1 is SNHLY, CDR2 FYNNEI. J was trimmed by 4 bases and V by 6 bases; bases with no gene match: 8. The CDR3 spells CASRQGAAIYEQYF. CDR3 DNA sequence: TGTGCCAGCAGGCAGGGGGCGGCTATATACGAGCAGTACTTC.

In its sample, this clonotype was seen many times. DNA for the CDR3: TGTGCCAGCAAAACCCCCAAACTAGCGGGGCCGAACACCGGGGAGCTGTTTTTT. The encoded protein is CASKTPKLAGPNTGELFF. This chain joins TRBV6-1 and TRBJ2-2; 10 positions agree with TRBD2. Trimming cost V 7 bases and J 0 bases; bases outside gene matches: 11. The CDR3 is made up of 18 amino acids. Germline values: CDR1 MNHNS, CDR2 SASEGT.

A few counts support this clonotype. This rearrangement joins TRBV9 to TRBJ2-7, with 7 positions matching TRBD2. Trimming took 0 bases from V and 3 from J; bases not matched to a gene: 6. The CDR3 has 15 residues. In germline, CDR1 is SGDLS, CDR2 YYNGEE. The CDR3 loop is CASSVEAGASYEQYF. For the CDR3, the DNA is TGTGCCAGCAGCGTAGAGGCGGGAGCTAGCTACGAGCAGTACTTC.

V usage is TRBV10-3 and J usage is TRBJ2-2; 8 positions match TRBD1. V shed 8 bases and J 5 bases; nucleotides not matched to a gene: 7. Looked up from germline, CDR1 is ENHRY and CDR2 is SYGVKD. The CDR3 has 14 residues. CDR3 nucleotide sequence: TGTGCCATCTCGGACAGGGCCGGGACCGGGGAGCTGTTTTTT. Translation gives CAISDRAGTGELFF.

This clonotype was observed at least ten times. J is TRBJ2-5 and V is TRBV10-2, with D possibly matching TRBD2 (5 bases). The CDR3 has 15 residues. CDR1 and CDR2 from the germline V gene are WSHSY and SAAADI. V gave up 0 bases and J gave up 5 bases, with 13 bases separating them. The CDR3 spells CASSESRLLGETQYF. CDR3 DNA: TGCGCCAGCAGTGAGTCGAGACTACTGGGGGAGACCCAGTACTTC.

The V gene is TRBV3-1, the J gene TRBJ1-2, with D possibly matching TRBD1 (6 bases). This CDR3 contains 14 residues. Deletions cut 4 bases from V and 7 bases from J, with 16 bases between. Germline V lookup: CDR1 LGHDT, CDR2 YNNKEL (reference sequence). CDR3 DNA: TGTGCCAGCAGCCGGGACCAGGGGTGGGGTGGCTACACCTTC. Translation: CASSRDQGWGGYTF.